Below, 17 T cell receptor beta chains from the same sample are listed, as sequenced in a study of blood T cell repertoires in COVID-19. Method: immunoSEQ multiplex PCR; TCRdb's copy keeps in-frame clones and lacks some. The sample holds hundreds of thousands of clones, around 90% seen once. Sequenced input: PBMCs or T cells enriched from blood (not recorded which). Every receptor here comes from a woman aged 40 to 50 with acute COVID-19.

The chain carries TRBV5-1 and TRBJ1-2, with TRBD1 matching over 10 bases. With V trimmed by 4 bases and J by 4 bases, 7 bases remained unmatched. The germline V gene has CDR1 SGHRS and CDR2 YFSETQ. This CDR3 is built from 15 residues. The CDR3 here is CASSIDRGLGYGYTF. The CDR3 region has the DNA TGCGCCAGCAGCATAGACAGGGGGCTCGGCTATGGCTACACCTTC.

The rearrangement uses TRBV6-1 and TRBJ1-2; TRBD1 matches at 7 bases. The length of the CDR3 is 15 residues. The germline gives CDR1 MNHNS, CDR2 SASEGT. The V gene end was trimmed by 3 bases and the J gene end by 4 bases; junction bases not matched to a gene: 8. CDR3 protein: CASSEAGGPPYGYTF. CDR3 DNA sequence: TGTGCCAGCAGTGAGGCAGGGGGGCCTCCCTATGGCTACACCTTC.

This chain connects TRBV7-2 to TRBJ2-5; weak D call: TRBD2 (7 bases). The ends were cut back, 2 bases at V and 4 bases at J, with 14 bases in the middle. The germline gives CDR1 SGHTA, CDR2 FQGNSA. This CDR3 has 15 residues. The CDR3 nucleotides are TGTGCCAGCAGCTTATCTCGGGGGGCTTTAGAGACCCAGTACTTC. The encoded protein is CASSLSRGALETQYF.

This clone was detected a few times. V gene TRBV2 combines with J gene TRBJ1-5; maybe TRBD1 (6 bases). The CDR3 contains 13 residues. The V and J ends lost 11 bases and 3 bases respectively, with 14 bases between them. The germline gives CDR1 SNHLY, CDR2 FYNNEI. In DNA form, the CDR3 reads TGTGCCGGAAGAGGGGGAGTCAATCAGCCCCAGCATTTT. Protein: CAGRGGVNQPQHF.

About this clone: Other DNA sequences within the sample encode an identical CDR3. This chain links TRBV5-1 with TRBJ1-1; no definite D call. The V gene's germline CDR1 is SGHRS and CDR2 YFSETQ. The CDR3 is made up of 13 amino acids. The germline V and J ends were trimmed by 0 bases and 4 bases, with 7 bases remaining between them. CDR3 sequence: CASSLGGGTEAFF. The CDR3 nucleotides are TGCGCCAGCAGCTTGGGGGGAGGCACTGAAGCTTTCTTT. Complete variable domain (other parts from reference TRBV5-1 and TRBJ1-1): KAGVTQTPRYLIKTRGQQVTLSCSPISGHRSVSWYQQTPGQGLQFLFEYFSETQRNKGNFPGRFSGRQFSNSRSEMNVSTLELGDSALYLCASSLGGGTEAFFGQGTRLTVV.

This rearrangement joins TRBV10-2 to TRBJ1-4, with D tentatively TRBD1 (5 bases). The germline gives CDR1 WSHSY, CDR2 SAAADI. The CDR3 runs to 16 residues. The ends were cut back, 3 bases at V and 8 bases at J, with 19 bases in the middle. The CDR3, as DNA: TGCGCCAGCAGTGAACACAGACGGAATCGGGGGGAAAAACTGTTTTTT. Amino acid sequence: CASSEHRRNRGEKLFF.

This chain links TRBV10-3 with TRBJ1-1, with no clear D. The CDR3 is 14 residues long. Trimming took 2 bases from V and 0 from J, leaving 7 bases between them. The germline V gene has CDR1 ENHRY and CDR2 SYGVKD. In DNA, the CDR3 is TGTGCCATCAGTGAGGAAAGCATGAACACTGAAGCTTTCTTT. This translates into CAISEESMNTEAFF.

The V and J genes are TRBV19 and TRBJ2-1; TRBD2 aligns across 9 bases. V trimming: 5 bases; J trimming: 8 bases; junction bases outside the gene matches: 4. CDR1 LNHDA and CDR2 SQIVND come from the germline V gene (reference sequence). This CDR3 has 13 amino acids. CDR3 residues: CASSPGLAYEQFF. For the CDR3, the DNA is TGTGCCAGTAGTCCCGGACTAGCGTATGAGCAGTTCTTC.

The genes are TRBV6-6 and TRBJ1-1; possible D gene TRBD1, 6 bases. Trimming took 5 bases from V and 5 from J, leaving 12 bases between them. Germline values: CDR1 MNHNY, CDR2 SVGAGI (reference sequence). The CDR3 length is 13 residues. This CDR3 reads CASSHKQGTEAFF. CDR3 nucleotide sequence: TGTGCCAGCAGTCATAAACAGGGAACTGAAGCTTTCTTT.

V and J are TRBV2 and TRBJ1-6; 7 nucleotides align to TRBD1. With 7 bases clipped from V and 10 bases from J, the junction kept 7 bases outside the gene matches. The CDR3 has 13 residues. Germline lookup yields CDR1 SNHLY and CDR2 FYNNEI. The CDR3 region has the DNA TGTGCCAGCACCATGACAGGGCACTCACCCCTCCACTTT. Encoded protein: CASTMTGHSPLHF.

The V gene is TRBV24-1, the J gene TRBJ2-5; D remains unclear. CDR1 is KGHDR and CDR2 is SFDVKD in the germline V gene. The CDR3 has 13 residues. The germline V and J ends were trimmed by 6 bases and 2 bases, with 9 bases remaining between them. The chain's CDR3 is CATSTAMQETQYF. In nucleotides, the CDR3 is TGTGCCACCAGTACAGCCATGCAAGAGACCCAGTACTTC.

The V call is TRBV12-2, the J call TRBJ1-5. TRBV12-2 is designated a pseudogene. The CDR3 sequence is 11 residues long. CDR3 sequence reads: CARVASQPQHF. Here the CDR3 DNA reads TGTGCAAGGGTAGCGAGTCAGCCCCAGCATTTT.

The CDR3 is CASSLGQGNGYTF. The CDR3 bases are TGTGCCAGCAGCTTGGGACAGGGTAATGGCTACACCTTC. The V gene is TRBV7-8, the J gene TRBJ1-2; TRBD1 aligns across 9 bases. The CDR3 extends over 13 amino acids. Per germline, CDR1 SGHVS and CDR2 FQNEAQ. V lost 3 bases and J lost 6; bases outside the gene matches: 2.

This rearrangement joins TRBV7-9 to TRBJ2-7; D perhaps matches TRBD1 (6 bases). Trimming shortened V by 4 bases and J by 2 bases, and 18 bases separated the two germline ends. The CDR3 covers 16 residues. CDR1 is SEHNR and CDR2 is FQNEAQ in the germline V gene (reference sequence). The CDR3 spells CASSSGTYLQTYEQYF. The CDR3 DNA follows: TGTGCCAGCAGCTCCGGGACATACCTACAAACCTACGAGCAGTACTTC.

Only a few counts were recorded for this clone. The chain couples TRBV2 to TRBJ2-7; 10 positions match TRBD1. V trimming: 2 bases; J trimming: 9 bases; junction bases outside the gene matches: 7. Looked up from germline, CDR1 is SNHLY and CDR2 is FYNNEI. The CDR3 is 14 amino acids. The chain's CDR3 is CASSEKDRGLTQYF. DNA for the CDR3: TGTGCCAGCAGTGAAAAAGACAGGGGGCTTACGCAGTACTTC.

The genes are TRBV18 and TRBJ1-4; TRBD1 is a possible D gene (5 bases). The CDR3 contains 15 residues. Germline CDR1 reads KGHSH; CDR2 reads LQKENI. Trimming took 3 bases from V and 2 from J, leaving 10 bases between them. The CDR3 protein is CASSPSGGTNEKLFF. CDR3 nucleotides: TGTGCCAGCTCACCGAGCGGGGGTACTAATGAAAAACTGTTTTTT.

The chain has TRBV24-1 and TRBJ2-3, with a possible D match to TRBD1 (5 bases). The V end was cut by 7 bases, the J end by 3 bases, with 19 bases between. The CDR3 contains 16 residues. Germline V gene sequence: CDR1 KGHDR, CDR2 SFDVKD. CDR3: CATSSFVRGRTDTQYF. The CDR3 DNA reads as TGTGCCACCAGCTCCTTCGTAAGGGGCCGGACAGATACGCAGTATTTT.